This T cell receptor (beta chain) was observed in a study of tumor-infiltrating lymphocytes in localized non-small cell lung cancer. This clone was observed once. Measured with immunoSEQ multiplex PCR; TCRdb has only the in-frame clones, and not every one. The table includes about 16,000 clones, 60% to 85% detected once. V lost 4 bases and J lost 3, with 10 bases in between. The CDR3 loop spans 14 amino acids. CDR1 and CDR2 from the germline V gene are SGHTA and FQGNSA. Source material: lung tumor tissue. V gene TRBV7-2 combines with J gene TRBJ2-4, with D tentatively TRBD2 (5 bases). The TCR comes from a human donor with non-small cell lung cancer. The CDR3 sequence is CASSSVGGKNIQYF. The CDR3 DNA is TGTGCCAGCAGCTCAGTCGGAGGCAAAAACATTCAGTACTTC.